One sample yielded the 25 T cell receptor beta chains listed below, sequenced in a study of blood T cell repertoires in COVID-19. The method was immunoSEQ multiplex PCR; TCRdb's version includes in-frame clones alone and lacks a portion of them. The sample carries 250,000 to 300,000 clones, 80% to 90% recorded once. The sequenced sample was PBMCs or T cells enriched from blood (not recorded which). The receptors were gathered from a man aged 18 to 29 who had recovered from COVID-19.

Here the CDR3 DNA reads TGTGCCAGCAGCCATCCCGGGACAGGGGTTCGCGAGCAGTACTTC. This codes for CASSHPGTGVREQYF. The gene calls are TRBV3-1 (or the pseudogene TRBV3-2) and TRBJ2-7; 10 bases map to TRBD1. The CDR3 sequence is 15 residues long. J gave up 6 bases and V 3 bases, and 8 bases lay outside the gene matches. CDR1 and CDR2 from the germline V gene are LGHDT and YNNKEL (reference sequence).

This chain links TRBV5-1 with TRBJ1-1; D is perhaps TRBD1 (5 bases). Germline CDR1 and CDR2: SGHRS and YFSETQ. V shed 2 bases and J shed 7 bases, with 12 bases lying between them. The CDR3 covers 13 residues. The CDR3 region is CASSFGGFGEAFF. The CDR3 DNA sequence: TGCGCCAGCAGCTTCGGGGGTTTCGGTGAAGCTTTCTTT.

The genes are TRBV5-4 and TRBJ2-1; tentatively, D is TRBD2 (5 bases). The V end lost 3 bases, the J end lost 10 bases, and 8 bases lay between the germline ends. The germline CDR1 and CDR2 sequences are SGHNT and YYREEE (reference sequence). The CDR3 contains 11 residues. CDR3 DNA sequence: TGTGCCAGCAGCTCCCAGCGGGAGCAGTTCTTC. Protein: CASSSQREQFF. Complete variable domain (other parts from reference TRBV5-4 and TRBJ2-1): ETGVTQSPTHLIKTRGQQVTLRCSSQSGHNTVSWYQQALGQGPQFIFQYYREEENGRGNFPPRFSGLQFPNYSSELNVNALELDDSALYLCASSSQREQFFGPGTRLTVL.

The chain is built from TRBV6-2 or TRBV6-3 and TRBJ2-5, with a possible D match to TRBD1 (5 bases). The CDR3 contains 15 residues. Germline CDR1 MNHEY, CDR2 SVGEGT. V gave up 5 bases and J gave up 2 bases, with 15 bases separating them. Written as DNA, the CDR3 is TGTGCCAGCAGTGGCGCATCAGGGATGCAAGAGACCCAGTACTTC. Its translation: CASSGASGMQETQYF.

The gene calls are TRBV5-1 and TRBJ1-2; 7 positions agree with TRBD1. The ends lost 0 bases at V and 4 bases at J; junction bases unmatched: 3. The CDR3 runs 14 residues. The germline V gene has CDR1 SGHRS and CDR2 YFSETQ. DNA for the CDR3: TGCGCCAGCAGCTTGGGACAGGGACCCTATGGCTACACCTTC. Amino acids: CASSLGQGPYGYTF.

This clone occurred a few times. This sequence joins TRBV15 and TRBJ2-7; 7 nucleotides line up with TRBD1. From germline, CDR1 is LNHNV and CDR2 YYDKDF (reference sequence). Unmatched junction bases numbered 11, after V lost 6 bases and J lost 6 bases. CDR3 length: 14 amino acids. The DNA for the CDR3 is TGTGCCACCAGGAGGGGAAGGGGGCCGGGCGAGCAGTACTTC. It translates to CATRRGRGPGEQYF. Full variable domain (outside the CDR3, taken from reference TRBV15 and TRBJ2-7): DAMVIQNPRYQVTQFGKPVTLSCSQTLNHNVMYWYQQKSSQAPKLLFHYYDKDFNNEADTPDNFQSRRPNTSFCFLDIRSPGLGDTAMYLCATRRGRGPGEQYFGPGTRLTVT.

In regard to this clone: At one end, the junction sequence differs from germline, possibly due to a read error. The chain has TRBV19 and TRBJ1-1, with a possible D match to TRBD1 (6 bases). The CDR3 has 13 amino acids. From germline, CDR1 is LNHDA and CDR2 SQIVND (reference sequence). The CDR3 region has the DNA TGTGCCACTACAGGGTTTGACAACATTGAAGCTTTCTTT. It specifies CATTGFDNIEAFF.

The V gene is TRBV18, the J gene TRBJ2-5; D is ambiguous. The CDR3 runs 15 residues. Trimming stripped 3 bases from V and 8 bases from J, with 19 bases between. Germline lookup yields CDR1 KGHSH and CDR2 LQKENI. CDR3: CASSPSVAEERTQYF. The CDR3 DNA sequence: TGTGCCAGCTCACCGTCAGTGGCGGAAGAACGCACCCAGTACTTC.

The chain combines TRBV9 with TRBJ1-3; the D gene is possibly TRBD1 (5 bases). V lost 4 bases and J lost 0, with 14 bases in between. In germline, CDR1 is SGDLS, CDR2 YYNGEE. The CDR3 has 16 residues. In nucleotides, the CDR3 is TGTGCCAGCAGCAGAGATGGAGGGGCCTCTGGAAACACCATATATTTT. It yields the protein CASSRDGGASGNTIYF.

CDR3 sequence reads: CASSSDRGSDTQYF. The CDR3 nucleotides are TGTGCCAGCAGCTCGGACAGGGGGTCAGATACGCAGTATTTT. This chain links TRBV7-9 with TRBJ2-3, with TRBD1 matching over 10 bases. V gave up 4 bases and J gave up 4 bases; unmatched junction bases: 2. This CDR3 has 14 amino acids. CDR1 is SEHNR and CDR2 is FQNEAQ in the germline V gene (reference sequence).

The chain couples TRBV5-6 to TRBJ1-5; unclear D gene. Germline loops: CDR1 SGHDT, CDR2 YYEEEE. Between the trimmed V and J ends, which lost 2 bases and 4 bases, there was a span of 7 bases. The CDR3 is 13 residues long. In DNA form, the CDR3 reads TGTGCCAGCAGCTTTAGCAGTAATCAGCCCCAGCATTTT. It codes for CASSFSSNQPQHF.

The chain links TRBV11-2 to TRBJ2-7; D perhaps matches TRBD2 (6 bases). Trimming removed 3 bases at V and 5 bases at J, with 8 bases between. This CDR3 region has 12 residues. The germline V gene has CDR1 SGHAT and CDR2 FQNNGV. CDR3 nucleotide sequence: TGTGCCAGCAGCTTGCGGGGCCACGAGCAGTACTTC. This codes for CASSLRGHEQYF.

The rearrangement joins TRBV12-3 or TRBV12-4 to TRBJ1-2; TRBD1 aligns across 7 bases. Trimming cost V 6 bases and J 8 bases; bases outside gene matches: 3. This CDR3 region has 11 residues. The CDR3 reads CASSLGQGYTF. The CDR3 coding sequence is TGTGCCAGCAGCCTGGGACAGGGCTACACCTTC.

The gene calls are TRBV11-2 and TRBJ2-7, with a tentative D call TRBD1 (6 bases). Germline values: CDR1 SGHAT, CDR2 FQNNGV. This CDR3 is 15 amino acids long. The V gene lost 1 base and the J gene lost 2 bases, with 12 bases spanning the gap. The chain's CDR3 is CASSLAAGVPYEQYF. The CDR3, as DNA: TGTGCCAGCAGCTTAGCGGCAGGGGTGCCCTACGAGCAGTACTTC.

The chain carries TRBV5-4 and TRBJ2-3; D ambiguous. The germline gives CDR1 SGHNT, CDR2 YYREEE (reference sequence). CDR3 length equals 14 residues. The V end lost 2 bases, the J end lost 6 bases, and 13 bases lay between the germline ends. Written as DNA, the CDR3 is TGTGCCAGCAGCTTAGCGTTGAGTCGGGATACGCAGTATTTT. Translating it yields CASSLALSRDTQYF.

The chain uses TRBV12-3 or TRBV12-4 and TRBJ1-2; D not certain. This CDR3 contains 12 residues. The V end was cut by 4 bases, the J end by 0 bases, with 3 bases between. The CDR3 loop reads CASSSTNYGYTF. CDR3 DNA sequence: TGTGCCAGCAGTTCCACTAACTATGGCTACACCTTC.

This CDR3 is CASSLSKGTGELFF. The CDR3 DNA sequence: TGTGCCAGCAGTTTATCGAAGGGGACAGGGGAGCTGTTTTTT. The chain carries TRBV27 and TRBJ2-2, with a weak D call TRBD1 (6 bases). Germline CDR1 and CDR2: MNHEY and SMNVEV (reference sequence). Trimming cost V 0 bases and J 8 bases, with 10 bases left between them. CDR3 length: 14 residues.

Ten or more counts support this clone. The V call is TRBV5-6, the J call TRBJ1-3; a possible D gene is TRBD1 (5 bases). V lost 4 bases to trimming and J lost 3 bases, with 11 bases between them. The germline V gene has CDR1 SGHDT and CDR2 YYEEEE. The CDR3 runs 14 residues. In DNA, the CDR3 is TGTGCCAGCAGCCGTCGGGACTATGGAAACACCATATATTTT. Protein: CASSRRDYGNTIYF.

V and J are TRBV28 and TRBJ2-1; 10 bases map to TRBD2. The germline gives CDR1 MDHEN, CDR2 SYDVKM. Trimming at V came to 2 bases and at J to 4 bases, leaving 5 bases not matched to a gene. The CDR3 has 16 residues. The CDR3 loop reads CASSLTTSGKYNEQFF. The DNA of the CDR3 is TGTGCCAGCAGTTTAACTACTAGCGGGAAATACAATGAGCAGTTCTTC.

The rearrangement joins TRBV11-3 to TRBJ2-5; 9 positions agree with TRBD1. Per the germline V gene, CDR1 is SGHNT and CDR2 is YENEEA. The J segment lost 3 bases and the V segment lost 5 bases, leaving 1 base of the junction unmatched. This CDR3 is 13 amino acids long. The CDR3 bases are TGTGCCAGCAGCGGGACAGGGAAAGAGACCCAGTACTTC. The encoded protein is CASSGTGKETQYF.

The V and J genes are TRBV11-2 and TRBJ2-3; 7 bases fit TRBD2. Germline V lookup: CDR1 SGHAT, CDR2 FQNNGV. V shed 1 base and J 6 bases; nucleotides not matched to a gene: 10. CDR3 length: 16 residues. CDR3: CASSLGGLAGRDTQYF. DNA for the CDR3: TGTGCCAGCAGCTTAGGGGGCTTAGCGGGTAGGGATACGCAGTATTTT.

The genes are TRBV24-1 and TRBJ2-1, with TRBD1 as a possible D gene (6 bases). CDR1 and CDR2 from the germline V gene are KGHDR and SFDVKD. The V end was cut by 2 bases, the J end by 5 bases, with 15 bases between. The CDR3 contains 16 residues. CDR3 bases: TGTGCCACCAGTGATTCAACAGGGTACTGGGACAATGAGCAGTTCTTC. It encodes CATSDSTGYWDNEQFF.

This chain joins TRBV11-2 and TRBJ2-1, with D uncertain. Trimming pared 5 bases from V and 7 bases from J, leaving 21 bases between. From germline, CDR1 is SGHAT and CDR2 FQNNGV. The CDR3 loop spans 16 amino acids. Here the CDR3 DNA reads TGTGCCAGCAGCCCCCGAAGTCCCCTAACGCCTAATGAGCAGTTCTTC. Amino acid sequence: CASSPRSPLTPNEQFF.

The rearrangement uses TRBV29-1 and TRBJ2-4; D may be TRBD2 (6 bases). V lost 6 bases to trimming and J lost 10 bases, with 13 bases between them. CDR3 length equals 11 residues. Germline V CDR1 and CDR2: SQVTM, ANQGSEA. The CDR3 coding sequence is TGCAGCGTGCCGGGGGTGCAAATTCAGTACTTC. Its translation is CSVPGVQIQYF.

This rearrangement joins TRBV7-9 to TRBJ1-1; TRBD1 is a possible D gene (5 bases). The CDR3 runs to 16 residues. V lost 4 bases, J lost 0 bases, and 15 bases lay in between. Germline V lookup: CDR1 SEHNR, CDR2 FQNEAQ (reference sequence). CDR3 nucleotide sequence: TGTGCCAGCAGCTACCCGGACACATTAATGAACACTGAAGCTTTCTTT. Amino acids: CASSYPDTLMNTEAFF. Full variable domain (remainder filled in from reference TRBV7-9 and TRBJ1-1): DTGVSQNPRHKITKRGQNVTFRCDPISEHNRLYWYRQTLGQGPEFLTYFQNEAQLEKSRLLSDRFSAERPKGSFSTLEIQRTEQGDSAMYLCASSYPDTLMNTEAFFGQGTRLTVV.